The present TCR beta chain was sequenced within a study of blood T cell repertoires in COVID-19 (dated by TCRdb to 2018 to 2021). As for the study more broadly: The collaborator samples originated in the United States, Italy and Spain and spanned the acute and convalescent phases of COVID-19. The material from the prospective study consisted of cDNA or gDNA derived from T cells, B-cell-depleted T cells, or PBMCs. Deeply sampled blood TCRbeta repertoires from subjects exposed to, actively infected with, or recovered from COVID-19 were included in the dataset. The repertoires were made available in a free public database intended to serve as a resource for research on the immune response to SARS-CoV-2. The samples were drawn from the first 160 participants of the ongoing ImmuneRACE study and from some 1,300 subjects provided by 6 global collaborators. A de-identified subject ID, COVID-19 status, age in years and sex were almost always included in the sample metadata. HLA class I and class II types, where available, came from metadata supplied by the sample provider rather than from assay-based typing. Points the paper makes about the study in general: The quantity of clinical and demographic metadata differed by source and by participant and was supplied without curation.

TCRbeta CDR3 regions were amplified from genomic DNA by means of the immunoSEQ Assay, a bias-controlled multiplex PCR. On the authors' methods: The number of nucleated cells in each sample was estimated by amplification of reference gene primers within the assay. Sequence reads were collapsed and filtered to measure the absolute abundance of every unique TCRbeta CDR3 rearrangement. For each sample, productive Simpson clonality was calculated by taking the square root of Simpson's diversity index across productive rearrangements. The table was pulled from immuneACCESS by TCRdb, which kept in-frame rearrangements only. Such tables lose some clones; where checked, under half of the loss comes from unresolved V genes, and the rest has no known cause. D and trimming come from the DNA, and the V and J calls and clone size come from that table. The sample profile shows over 200,000 clones; over 80% of them were found once. Around 5% of the sample lies in the top ten.

To note about this clone: Its antigen has not been determined. Qualities for individual bases were not recorded, and no much larger clone is one base off.

V loses 5 bases, J loses 4 bases, and the germline ends lie 18 bases apart. The CDR3 has 15 amino acids, counting the end cysteine and phenylalanine. The only DNA kept is the CDR3, 45 bases in frame from the first base. CDR1 is given as SGHTA and CDR2 as FQGTGA, both from the germline V gene. Collaborating institutions collected whole blood in K2EDTA tubes following their own protocols. For TCRbeta analysis, collaborators shipped samples as frozen whole blood, isolated PBMCs, or DNA extracted from either of those sample types. What was sequenced was peripheral blood. The receptor comes from a human donor in a cohort sampled during active COVID-19. The chain is made from TRBV7-3 and TRBJ2-7; TRBD1 could be the D gene, as 5 bases match. The CDR3 region has the sequence CASSLGQGLVYEQYF. The sequenced DNA is TGTGCCAGCAGCCTCGGTCAGGGATTGGTGTACGAGCAGTACTTC.